This record looks at one T cell receptor (beta chain) sequence and its context. The sample comes from a study of blood T cells in healthy people across ages. A second PCR of about 7 to 11 cycles used a sample-barcoded 5' primer and a J-beta primer mix. Unique molecular identifiers of 12 random nucleotides labeled each cDNA. TCRdb analysed the 5' RACE reads with MiXCR anew, one entry per CDR3 protein. Of roughly 500,000 distinct CDR3 sequences listed, 27% are singletons. Source material: blood. The sequence derives from a woman between 65 and 79 years old in good health.

CDR3 DNA: TGCAGTGCTACAACCCGGGACCGCACAGATACGCAGTATTTT. It specifies CSATTRDRTDTQYF. The chain uses TRBV20-1 and TRBJ2-3, with D possibly being TRBD1 or TRBD2 (5 bases each). The CDR3 runs 14 residues. Germline V gene sequence: CDR1 DFQATT, CDR2 SNEGSKA (reference sequence). V was cut by 4 bases and J by 1 base, with 12 bases left in between.